Shown below are 2 T cell receptor beta chains from a single sample sequenced in a study of cytomegalovirus exposure and HLA in healthy donors (dated by TCRdb to 2017 to 2019). The method was the immunoSEQ multiplex PCR assay. A mixture of 60 forward primers for TCR Vbeta segments and 13 reverse primers for TCR Jbeta segments was used in the multiplex PCR. TCRdb mirrors the immuneACCESS table, restricted to in-frame sequences. Some clones are absent from its copies; in checked studies, under half trace to an unresolved V gene, and the reason for the others is unknown. This sample gives 70,000 to 75,000 clones in total; about three quarters of them show up just once. The ten largest clones add up to about 12% of the sample. The sequencing input was PBMCs. Source of these receptors: a woman aged 40-49 years in good health and CMV-seropositive.

The gene calls are TRBV18 and TRBJ2-5; D gene ambiguous. From germline, CDR1 is KGHSH and CDR2 LQKENI. The CDR3 is 15 amino acids. V was clipped by 4 bases and J by 1 base, with 13 bases between them. CDR3 coding DNA: TGTGCCAGCTCACTCGAGAGTTCAACCCAAGAGACCCAGTACTTC. Translation: CASSLESSTQETQYF.

This rearrangement joins TRBV14 to TRBJ2-1; 10 bases match TRBD2. Germline CDR1 reads SGHDN; CDR2 reads FVKESK. The CDR3 totals 15 residues. With V trimmed by 3 bases and J by 9 bases, 8 bases remained unmatched. CDR3 sequence reads: CASSQISGGTSEQFF. The CDR3 DNA is TGTGCCAGCAGCCAGATTAGCGGGGGGACCAGTGAGCAGTTCTTC.